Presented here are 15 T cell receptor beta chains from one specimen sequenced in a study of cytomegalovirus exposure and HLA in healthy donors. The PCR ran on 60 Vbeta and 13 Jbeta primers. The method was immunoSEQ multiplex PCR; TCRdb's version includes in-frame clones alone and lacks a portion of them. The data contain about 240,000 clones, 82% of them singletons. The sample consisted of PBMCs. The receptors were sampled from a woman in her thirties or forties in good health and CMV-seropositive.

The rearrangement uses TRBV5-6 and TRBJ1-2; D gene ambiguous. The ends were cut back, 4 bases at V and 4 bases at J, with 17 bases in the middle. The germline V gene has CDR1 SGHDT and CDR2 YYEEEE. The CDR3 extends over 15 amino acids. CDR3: CASSRLTDVGYGYTF. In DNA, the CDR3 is TGTGCCAGCAGCCGACTCACCGATGTTGGCTATGGCTACACCTTC.

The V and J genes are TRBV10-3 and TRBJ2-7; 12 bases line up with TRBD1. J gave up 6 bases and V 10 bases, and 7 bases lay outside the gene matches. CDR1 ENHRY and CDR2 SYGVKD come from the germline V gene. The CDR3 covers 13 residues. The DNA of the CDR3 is TGTGCCAGTAGACCGGGACAGGGGGCCGAGCAGTACTTC. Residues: CASRPGQGAEQYF.

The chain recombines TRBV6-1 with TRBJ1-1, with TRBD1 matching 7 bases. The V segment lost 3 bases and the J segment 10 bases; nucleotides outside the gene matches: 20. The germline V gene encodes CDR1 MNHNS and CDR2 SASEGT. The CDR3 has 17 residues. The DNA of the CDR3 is TGTGCCAGCAGTGATTGGTGGGACAGTCAATTCCTTTTCGGAGCTTTCTTT. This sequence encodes CASSDWWDSQFLFGAFF.

The CDR3 DNA follows: TGTGCCAGCAATAGTAGAGGACAGGGGGGCGGCTACACCTTC. Protein: CASNSRGQGGGYTF. This chain connects TRBV2 to TRBJ1-2, with 10 bases fitting TRBD1. Germline loops: CDR1 SNHLY, CDR2 FYNNEI. This CDR3 spans 14 amino acids. J was trimmed by 8 bases and V by 7 bases; bases with no gene match: 10.

CDR3 sequence: CAWSELLAGAPRYF. The CDR3 DNA is TGTGCCTGGAGTGAATTGTTGGCGGGAGCCCCCCGGTATTTT. The chain uses TRBV30 and TRBJ2-3; 7 bases agree with TRBD2. The CDR3 sequence is 14 residues long. The germline CDR1 and CDR2 sequences are GTSNPN and SVGIG (reference sequence). J was trimmed by 14 bases and V by 1 base; bases with no gene match: 15.

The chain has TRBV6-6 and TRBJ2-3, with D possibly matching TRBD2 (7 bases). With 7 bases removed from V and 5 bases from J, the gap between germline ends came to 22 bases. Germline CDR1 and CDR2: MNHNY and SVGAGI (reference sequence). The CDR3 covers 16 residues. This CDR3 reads CASNPRSRGGVDTQYF. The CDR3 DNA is TGTGCCAGCAACCCTCGCTCTAGGGGGGGTGTAGATACGCAGTATTTT.

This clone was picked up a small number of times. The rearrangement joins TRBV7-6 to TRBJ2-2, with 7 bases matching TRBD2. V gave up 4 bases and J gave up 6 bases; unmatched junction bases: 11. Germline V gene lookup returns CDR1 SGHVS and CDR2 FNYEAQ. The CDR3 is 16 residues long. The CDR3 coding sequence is TGTGCCAGCAGCTCCTTGGGGGTACGGGGGGCCGGGGAGCTGTTTTTT. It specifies CASSSLGVRGAGELFF.

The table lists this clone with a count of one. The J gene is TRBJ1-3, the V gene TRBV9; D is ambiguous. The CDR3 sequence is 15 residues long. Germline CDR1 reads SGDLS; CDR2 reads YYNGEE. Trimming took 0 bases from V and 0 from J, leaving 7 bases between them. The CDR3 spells CASSVDSSSGNTIYF. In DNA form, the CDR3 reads TGTGCCAGCAGCGTAGACAGTAGCTCTGGAAACACCATATATTTT.

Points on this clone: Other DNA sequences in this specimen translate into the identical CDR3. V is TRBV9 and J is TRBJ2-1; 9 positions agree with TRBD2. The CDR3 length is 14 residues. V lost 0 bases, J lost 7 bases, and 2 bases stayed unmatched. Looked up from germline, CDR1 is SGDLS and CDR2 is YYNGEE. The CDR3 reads CASSVGLADNEQFF. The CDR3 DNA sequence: TGTGCCAGCAGCGTAGGACTAGCGGATAATGAGCAGTTCTTC.

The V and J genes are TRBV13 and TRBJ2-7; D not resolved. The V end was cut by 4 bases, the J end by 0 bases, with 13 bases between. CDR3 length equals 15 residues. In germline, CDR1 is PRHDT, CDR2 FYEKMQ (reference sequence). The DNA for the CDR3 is TGTGCCAGCAGCTCCACCCCAGGTTACTCCTACGAGCAGTACTTC. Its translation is CASSSTPGYSYEQYF. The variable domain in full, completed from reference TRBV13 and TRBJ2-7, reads AAGVIQSPRHLIKEKRETATLKCYPIPRHDTVYWYQQGPGQDPQFLISFYEKMQSDKGSIPDRFSAQQFSDYHSELNMSSLELGDSALYFCASSSTPGYSYEQYFGPGTRLTVT.

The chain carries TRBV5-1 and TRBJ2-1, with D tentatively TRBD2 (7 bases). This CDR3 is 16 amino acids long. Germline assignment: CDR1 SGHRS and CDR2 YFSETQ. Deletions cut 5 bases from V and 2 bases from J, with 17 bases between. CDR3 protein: CASSRTAGTTYNEQFF. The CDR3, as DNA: TGCGCCAGCAGTCGGACAGCCGGGACTACCTACAATGAGCAGTTCTTC.

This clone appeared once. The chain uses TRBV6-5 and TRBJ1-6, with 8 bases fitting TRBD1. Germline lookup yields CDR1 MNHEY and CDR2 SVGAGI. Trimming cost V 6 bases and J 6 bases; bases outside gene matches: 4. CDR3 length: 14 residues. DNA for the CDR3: TGTGCCAGCAGCGAAGGACAGGGTAATTCACCCCTCCACTTT. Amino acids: CASSEGQGNSPLHF.

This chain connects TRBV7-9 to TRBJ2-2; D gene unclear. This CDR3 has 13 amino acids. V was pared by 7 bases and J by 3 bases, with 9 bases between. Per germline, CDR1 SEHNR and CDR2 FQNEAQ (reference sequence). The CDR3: CASKTFDTGELFF. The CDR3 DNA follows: TGTGCCAGCAAGACATTTGACACCGGGGAGCTGTTTTTT.

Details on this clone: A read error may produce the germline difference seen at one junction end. The CDR3 spells CAISVIRDRGINEQFF. The CDR3 DNA reads as TGTGCCATCAGTGTGATCCGGGACAGGGGGATCAATGAGCAGTTCTTC. J is TRBJ2-1 and V is TRBV6-1; 11 positions match TRBD1. The CDR3 has 16 amino acids. From germline, CDR1 is MNHNS and CDR2 SASEGT.

CDR3 protein: CSVTGGGYTF. The DNA of the CDR3 is TGCAGCGTTACAGGGGGCGGCTACACCTTC. The chain combines TRBV29-1 with TRBJ1-2; 9 bases fit TRBD1. V lost 5 bases, J lost 8 bases, and 0 bases stayed unmatched. CDR3 size: 10 residues. Germline CDR1 SQVTM, CDR2 ANQGSEA.